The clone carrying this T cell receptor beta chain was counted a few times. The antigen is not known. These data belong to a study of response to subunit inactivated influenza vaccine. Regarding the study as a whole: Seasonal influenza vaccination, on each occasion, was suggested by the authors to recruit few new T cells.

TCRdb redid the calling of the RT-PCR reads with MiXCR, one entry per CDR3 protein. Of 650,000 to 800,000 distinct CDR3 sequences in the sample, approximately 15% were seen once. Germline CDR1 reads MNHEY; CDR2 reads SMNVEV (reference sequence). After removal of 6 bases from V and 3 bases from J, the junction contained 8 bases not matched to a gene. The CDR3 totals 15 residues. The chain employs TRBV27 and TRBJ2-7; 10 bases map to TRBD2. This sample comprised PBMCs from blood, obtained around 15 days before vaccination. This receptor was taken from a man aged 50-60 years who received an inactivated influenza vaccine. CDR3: CASRIGTSAFYEQYF. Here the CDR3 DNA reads TGTGCCAGCAGGATCGGGACTAGCGCCTTCTACGAGCAGTACTTC.